This TCR beta chain was captured in a study of cytomegalovirus exposure and HLA in healthy donors. Findings and caveats of the study: Donors were assumed by presence/absence analyses to have roughly uniform sequencing depth. A later analysis reported that several of the most significant clusters appeared to be linked to common viral pathogens, among them Epstein-Barr virus.

V was shortened by 2 bases and J by 8 bases, with 15 bases between the two germline ends. The CDR3 spans 15 residues. CDR1 PRHDT and CDR2 FYEKMQ come from the germline V gene (reference sequence). Details on this clone: The antigen remains unidentified.

Vbeta (60) and Jbeta (13) primers were used in the PCR. Sequenced by immunoSEQ multiplex PCR; TCRdb stores in-frame clones only, minus some. The repertoire consists of roughly 150,000 clones, with over 80% occurring once and the leading ten covering roughly 3.5%. What was sequenced was PBMCs. This TCR came from a male donor in good health and CMV-seronegative. The genes are TRBV13 and TRBJ1-4, with TRBD1 as a possible D gene (6 bases). The DNA for the CDR3 is TGTGCCAGCAGCTTACGATCAGGGGTACAAGAAAAACTGTTTTTT. Its protein is CASSLRSGVQEKLFF.